The text below deals with one T cell receptor beta chain. Combining a sample-barcoded 5' primer with a J-beta primer mix, a second PCR ran for roughly 6 to 12 cycles. TCRdb ran MiXCR on the 5' RACE reads and lists one entry per CDR3 protein. The table includes roughly 1.7 million distinct CDR3 sequences, roughly 32% detected once. With V trimmed by 4 bases and J by 5 bases, 9 bases remained unmatched. The CDR3 sequence is 15 residues long. Germline CDR1 reads SGDLS; CDR2 reads YYNGEE. This entry is derived from a study of blood T cells in healthy people across ages. The specimen sequenced was blood. The sequence derives from a woman in her 30s in good health. The rearrangement links TRBV9 to TRBJ1-5; 7 bases match TRBD1. CDR3 amino acids: CASSPTGNIDQPQHF. DNA for the CDR3: TGTGCCAGCAGCCCGACAGGGAATATCGATCAGCCCCAGCATTTT. Full variable domain (rest looked up from reference TRBV9 and TRBJ1-5): DSGVTQTPKHLITATGQRVTLRCSPRSGDLSVYWYQQSLDQGLQFLIQYYNGEERAKGNILERFSAQQFPDLHSELNLSSLELGDSALYFCASSPTGNIDQPQHFGDGTRLSIL.